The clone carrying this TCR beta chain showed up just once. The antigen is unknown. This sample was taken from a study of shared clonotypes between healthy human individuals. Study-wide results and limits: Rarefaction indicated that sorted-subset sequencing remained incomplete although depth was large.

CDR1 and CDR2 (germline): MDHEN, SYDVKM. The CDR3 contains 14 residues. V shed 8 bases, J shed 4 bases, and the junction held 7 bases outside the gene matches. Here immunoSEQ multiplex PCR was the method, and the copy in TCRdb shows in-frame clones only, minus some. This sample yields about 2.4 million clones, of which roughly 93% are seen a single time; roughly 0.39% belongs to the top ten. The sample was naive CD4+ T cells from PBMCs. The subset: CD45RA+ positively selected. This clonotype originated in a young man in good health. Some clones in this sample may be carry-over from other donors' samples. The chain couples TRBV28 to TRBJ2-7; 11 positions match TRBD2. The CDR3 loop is CASRRVAGGYEQYF. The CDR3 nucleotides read TGTGCCAGCCGAAGGGTAGCGGGAGGGTACGAGCAGTACTTC.